This passage covers 5 T cell receptor beta chains from one sample sequenced in a study of cytomegalovirus exposure and HLA in healthy donors. A multiplex PCR was run with 60 Vbeta primers and 13 Jbeta primers. Profiled with immunoSEQ multiplex PCR; TCRdb holds only in-frame clones, not every one. Of around 200,000 clones in the sample, approximately 85% were seen once. The specimen was PBMCs. The receptor source for this set is a woman aged 45-65 years in good health and CMV-seronegative.

This chain uses TRBV6-6 with TRBJ1-3; D unresolved. Germline-derived CDR1 and CDR2 are MNHNY and SVGAGI (reference sequence). The CDR3 sequence is 13 residues long. V was shortened by 6 bases and J by 2 bases, with 8 bases between the two germline ends. The CDR3 reads CASSRGPGNTIYF. CDR3 DNA sequence: TGTGCCAGCAGCCGAGGCCCTGGAAACACCATATATTTT.

This chain links TRBV15 with TRBJ2-1; 8 positions match TRBD2. Germline CDR1 LNHNV, CDR2 YYDKDF (reference sequence). Trimming cost V 5 bases and J 8 bases; bases outside gene matches: 17. The CDR3 covers 17 residues. The CDR3 region is CATSPPGSREGLDEQFF. As DNA, the CDR3 is TGTGCCACCAGCCCGCCCGGGTCACGGGAGGGTTTGGATGAGCAGTTCTTC. Based on the CDR3 plus reference TRBV15 and TRBJ2-1, the full variable domain is DAMVIQNPRYQVTQFGKPVTLSCSQTLNHNVMYWYQQKSSQAPKLLFHYYDKDFNNEADTPDNFQSRRPNTSFCFLDIRSPGLGDTAMYLCATSPPGSREGLDEQFFGPGTRLTVL.

This clone was recorded a few times. The gene calls are TRBV2 and TRBJ2-1, with 11 positions matching TRBD2. The germline gives CDR1 SNHLY, CDR2 FYNNEI. Losses at the gene ends were 6 bases for V and 4 bases for J; bases not matched to a gene: 8. The CDR3 covers 16 residues. The DNA for the CDR3 is TGTGCCAGCAGCCCCTTAGCGGGAGGGAAGTACAATGAGCAGTTCTTC. Translated, it gives CASSPLAGGKYNEQFF.

The chain combines TRBV4-3 with TRBJ1-1; D not certain. CDR1 is LGHNA, CDR2 YSLEER, per germline. The V end was cut by 4 bases, the J end by 0 bases, with 9 bases between. CDR3 length: 14 amino acids. CDR3 bases: TGCGCCAGCAGCCTAAGCGTCATGAACACTGAAGCTTTCTTT. Protein sequence: CASSLSVMNTEAFF.

This clone was picked up one time. The chain is built from TRBV6-5 and TRBJ2-7, with D hard to call. From germline, CDR1 is MNHEY and CDR2 SVGAGI. This CDR3 region has 15 residues. Trimming took off 6 bases at V and 0 bases at J, with 15 bases between the two ends. The CDR3 is CASSSPSGSSYEQYF. As DNA, the CDR3 is TGTGCCAGCAGCTCGCCCTCGGGTAGCTCCTACGAGCAGTACTTC.